This T cell receptor (beta chain) was documented in a study of blood T cell repertoires in COVID-19. Overall study context: COVID-19 samples collected from the United States, Italy and Spain covered acute and convalescent phases.

Sequencing was performed with immunoSEQ multiplex PCR; in TCRdb, only in-frame clones are kept and a portion is missing. The data contain about 200,000 clones, 75% to 90% of them seen just once; the ten biggest clones take up about 4.5%. V shed 4 bases, J shed 7 bases, and the junction held 15 bases outside the gene matches. Per germline, CDR1 SNHLY and CDR2 FYNNEI. The CDR3 has 16 amino acids. V and J are TRBV2 and TRBJ1-2; TRBD1 agrees at 7 bases. This clonotype originated in a woman aged 25 to 39 who had been exposed to COVID-19. Sequencing was carried out using PBMCs or T cells enriched from blood (not recorded which). The CDR3 sequence: CASSGDEGTAGGGYTF. The CDR3 nucleotides read TGTGCCAGCAGTGGGGACGAAGGGACAGCTGGTGGTGGCTACACCTTC. Together with reference TRBV2 and TRBJ1-2, the CDR3 gives the full variable domain: EPEVTQTPSHQVTQMGQEVILRCVPISNHLYFYWYRQILGQKVEFLVSFYNNEISEKSEIFDDQFSVERPDGSNFTLKIRSTKLEDSAMYFCASSGDEGTAGGGYTFGSGTRLTVV.